Listed below are T cell receptor beta chains from one sample, sequenced in a study of a mutant IDH1 vaccine in newly diagnosed glioma. Sequencing used immunoSEQ multiplex PCR; TCRdb keeps in-frame clones, though not all of them. The sample lists 30,000 to 40,000 clones, around 90% occurring once. Sequenced material: PBMCs, taken from a glioma patient treated with radiotherapy, temozolomide or both. These receptor sequences come from a young man with glioma. CDR3s include the opening cysteine and the closing phenylalanine or tryptophan. Fields, in order: V gene, D gene, clone size, J gene, CDR3 DNA, CDR3 protein. D genes are given only for firm matches. Clone size is stated in some rows and not others, as once, few, many or a class when expanded.

v_gene: TRBV28; d_gene: TRBD1; abundance: .; j_gene: TRBJ2-3; CDR3nt: TGTGCCAGCACCCGACCGGGACAGGGCACAGATACGCAGTATTTT; CDR3aa: CASTRPGQGTDTQYF
v_gene: TRBV6-6; d_gene: .; abundance: .; j_gene: TRBJ1-4; CDR3nt: TGTGCCAGCAGTTCCAGATTTAATGAAAAACTGTTTTTT; CDR3aa: CASSSRFNEKLFF
v_gene: TRBV11-2; d_gene: TRBD1; abundance: .; j_gene: TRBJ1-1; CDR3nt: TGTGCCAGCAGCCTCTCACAGGGGGCGAACACTGAAGCTTTCTTT; CDR3aa: CASSLSQGANTEAFF
v_gene: TRBV19; d_gene: TRBD1; abundance: .; j_gene: TRBJ1-1; CDR3nt: TGTGCCAGTAGTAAGACAGGGGGGAACACTGAAGCTTTCTTT; CDR3aa: CASSKTGGNTEAFF
v_gene: TRBV4-2; d_gene: .; abundance: .; j_gene: TRBJ2-1; CDR3nt: TGTGCCAGCAGCCGCTGGGGCTGGGGCCCGATGGGGGAGATCTTC; CDR3aa: CASSRWGWGPMGEIF
v_gene: TRBV6-5; d_gene: .; abundance: .; j_gene: TRBJ1-2; CDR3nt: TGTGCCAGCAGTTATACAGGGAGAAGTTATGGCTACACCTTC; CDR3aa: CASSYTGRSYGYTF
v_gene: TRBV7-9; d_gene: .; abundance: .; j_gene: TRBJ1-4; CDR3nt: TGTGCCAGCAGCTTAGAGGGCGCCGGAACAACTAATGAAAAACTGTTTTTT; CDR3aa: CASSLEGAGTTNEKLFF
v_gene: TRBV7-9; d_gene: TRBD1; abundance: .; j_gene: TRBJ1-1; CDR3nt: TGTGCCAGCAGACCCGGGACAGGGGCTGAAGCTTTCTTT; CDR3aa: CASRPGTGAEAFF
v_gene: TRBV4-2; d_gene: TRBD1; abundance: .; j_gene: TRBJ1-5; CDR3nt: TGTGCCAGCAGCCAAGACCGACAGGGCCATCAGCCCCAGCATTTT; CDR3aa: CASSQDRQGHQPQHF
v_gene: TRBV4-3; d_gene: TRBD2; abundance: .; j_gene: TRBJ2-7; CDR3nt: TGCGCCAGCAGCCTAGATACGCAGCGGGAGGGCCCCTACGAGCAGTACTTC; CDR3aa: CASSLDTQREGPYEQYF
v_gene: TRBV5-1; d_gene: .; abundance: .; j_gene: TRBJ2-1; CDR3nt: TGCGCCAGCAGCTTGACAGATTCCTCCTACAATGAGCAGTTCTTC; CDR3aa: CASSLTDSSYNEQFF
v_gene: TRBV2; d_gene: TRBD2; abundance: .; j_gene: TRBJ2-1; CDR3nt: TGTGCCAGCAGTGATGGGGGGACTAGCGGCGTCGATGAGCAGTTCTTC; CDR3aa: CASSDGGTSGVDEQFF
v_gene: TRBV7-2; d_gene: .; abundance: .; j_gene: TRBJ1-3; CDR3nt: TGTGCCAGCAGCCCTCAGGTTTACTCTGGAAACACCATATATTTT; CDR3aa: CASSPQVYSGNTIYF
v_gene: TRBV5-1; d_gene: TRBD1; abundance: .; j_gene: TRBJ2-7; CDR3nt: TGCGCCAGCAGCTTGGGGACAGGGGGGCACGAGCAGTACTTC; CDR3aa: CASSLGTGGHEQYF
v_gene: TRBV6-1; d_gene: .; abundance: .; j_gene: TRBJ2-2; CDR3nt: TGTGCCAGTCCTCCCGGGGACACCGGGGAGCTGTTTTTT; CDR3aa: CASPPGDTGELFF
v_gene: TRBV5-1; d_gene: TRBD1; abundance: .; j_gene: TRBJ2-7; CDR3nt: TGCGCCAGCAGCGGGCGACAGGGGAGGTCCTACGAGCAGTACTTC; CDR3aa: CASSGRQGRSYEQYF
v_gene: TRBV7-2; d_gene: .; abundance: few; j_gene: TRBJ2-2; CDR3nt: TGTGCCAGCAGCGTTGGAGGGCCGGCCGGGGAGCTGTTTTTT; CDR3aa: CASSVGGPAGELFF
v_gene: TRBV10-3; d_gene: .; abundance: .; j_gene: TRBJ1-2; CDR3nt: TGTGCCATCAGTGCTGGCAGTGGCTACACCTTC; CDR3aa: CAISAGSGYTF
v_gene: TRBV4-1; d_gene: .; abundance: .; j_gene: TRBJ2-1; CDR3nt: TGCGCCAGCAGCCAAGGTAACCTAGCTGTCTACAATGAGCAGTTCTTC; CDR3aa: CASSQGNLAVYNEQFF
v_gene: TRBV7-9; d_gene: TRBD2; abundance: .; j_gene: TRBJ2-3; CDR3nt: TGTGCCAGCAGCTCTCGGGAGGCGAGCACAGATACGCAGTATTTT; CDR3aa: CASSSREASTDTQYF
v_gene: TRBV2; d_gene: .; abundance: once; j_gene: TRBJ2-3; CDR3nt: TGTGCCAGCAGTGACGAGGGGGAAGATACGCAGTATTTT; CDR3aa: CASSDEGEDTQYF
v_gene: TRBV30; d_gene: .; abundance: .; j_gene: TRBJ1-2; CDR3nt: TGTGCCTGGAGTGTACAACGTGGAGGCTACACCTTC; CDR3aa: CAWSVQRGGYTF
v_gene: TRBV7-9; d_gene: .; abundance: .; j_gene: TRBJ1-1; CDR3nt: TGTGCCAGCAGCTTAGCGGGACTTATGAACACTGAAGCTTTCTTT; CDR3aa: CASSLAGLMNTEAFF
v_gene: TRBV21-1; d_gene: .; abundance: .; j_gene: TRBJ1-5; CDR3nt: TGTGCCAGCAGCAAAGCGGGGCATAACAATCAGCCCCAGCATTTT; CDR3aa: CASSKAGHNNQPQHF
v_gene: TRBV19; d_gene: .; abundance: .; j_gene: TRBJ1-5; CDR3nt: TGTGCCAGTAGTAATATTGCGACAGTAAATCAGCCCCAGCATTTT; CDR3aa: CASSNIATVNQPQHF
v_gene: TRBV6-5; d_gene: .; abundance: .; j_gene: TRBJ1-2; CDR3nt: TGTGCCAGCAAAAGGGGGGACGATGGCTACACCTTC; CDR3aa: CASKRGDDGYTF
v_gene: TRBV7-2; d_gene: TRBD2; abundance: .; j_gene: TRBJ2-7; CDR3nt: TGTGCCAGCAGCTCGGGGACTAGCGGGGAGTACGAGCAGTACTTC; CDR3aa: CASSSGTSGEYEQYF
v_gene: TRBV18; d_gene: TRBD2; abundance: .; j_gene: TRBJ2-7; CDR3nt: TGTGCCAGCTCGCCCGGGACTAGCGGGAGTAGCTCCTACGAGCAGTACTTC; CDR3aa: CASSPGTSGSSSYEQYF
v_gene: TRBV19; d_gene: TRBD1; abundance: .; j_gene: TRBJ1-5; CDR3nt: TGTGCCAGTAGTCCAAGGGACAGGGGGCGAGTGCGTCAGCCCCAGCATTTT; CDR3aa: CASSPRDRGRVRQPQHF